This TCR beta chain was recorded in a study of blood T cell repertoires in COVID-19. Background on the study: Samples of COVID-19 (acute and convalescent) were obtained from the United States, Italy and Spain.

In the authors' methods: Estimates of nucleated cell counts were drawn from the amplification of reference gene primers. This table comes from immunoSEQ multiplex PCR, and its TCRdb copy is limited to in-frame clones, with some not included. V, J and clone size reflect that table, while D and trimming were determined from the DNA. Of 160,000 or so clones in the sample, about four fifths were seen once. This CDR3 is 15 amino acids long. Germline lookup yields CDR1 SGHTA and CDR2 FQGTGA. V shed 5 bases and J shed 2 bases, with 13 bases lying between them. J is TRBJ1-5 and V is TRBV7-3; D call uncertain. The clonotype comes from a woman aged 55-70 years with COVID-19, enrolled during active disease. Sequenced material: peripheral blood. The CDR3 is CASSLAGGRNQPQHF. DNA for the CDR3: TGTGCCAGCAGCCTCGCGGGAGGTCGCAATCAGCCCCAGCATTTT. Looking up the rest from reference TRBV7-3 and TRBJ1-5 gives the full variable domain: GAGVSQTPSNKVTEKGKYVELRCDPISGHTALYWYRQSLGQGPEFLIYFQGTGAADDSGLPNDRFFAVRPEGSVSTLKIQRTERGDSAVYLCASSLAGGRNQPQHFGDGTRLSIL.